The rows below give T cell receptor beta chains drawn from one sample of a study of blood T cells in healthy people across ages. TCRdb redid the calling of the 5' RACE reads with MiXCR, one entry per CDR3 protein. Among around 870,000 distinct CDR3 sequences, under 30% were seen once, and the ten largest hold around 15%. The sequencing sample was made of blood. Receptors were obtained from a woman older than 75 in good health. CDR3s include the opening cysteine and the closing phenylalanine or tryptophan. The order of the fields is CDR3 protein, CDR3 DNA, V gene, J gene, D gene, clone size. The D gene is left open where the match is weak. Some rows mark clone size as missing; the rest say once, few, many or name a class of expanded clone.

CDR3 protein: CAWGPRSGANVLTF
CDR3 DNA: TGTGCCTGGGGCCCCAGGTCTGGGGCCAACGTCCTGACTTTC
V gene: TRBV30
J gene: TRBJ2-6
D gene: -
clone size: many

CDR3 protein: CASILRLTGELFF
CDR3 DNA: TGTGCCAGCATTTTAAGGCTCACCGGGGAGCTGTTTTTT
V gene: TRBV11-2
J gene: TRBJ2-2
D gene: -
clone size: -

CDR3 protein: CASISGFPYEQYF
CDR3 DNA: TGTGCCAGCATCTCAGGGTTTCCCTACGAGCAGTACTTC
V gene: TRBV6-2/TRBV6-3
J gene: TRBJ2-7
D gene: -
clone size: many

CDR3 protein: CASSAQGVFSYEQYF
CDR3 DNA: TGTGCCAGCAGTGCACAGGGGGTTTTTTCCTACGAGCAGTACTTC
V gene: TRBV12-3/TRBV12-4
J gene: TRBJ2-7
D gene: TRBD1
clone size: -

CDR3 protein: CAWNRAYHEQYF
CDR3 DNA: TGTGCCTGGAACCGGGCTTACCACGAGCAGTACTTC
V gene: TRBV30
J gene: TRBJ2-7
D gene: -
clone size: few

CDR3 protein: CASSPQGLIPGANVRTF
CDR3 DNA: TGTGCCAGCAGCCCTCAGGGGCTGATCCCCGGGGCCAACGTCCGGACTTTC
V gene: TRBV12-3/TRBV12-4
J gene: TRBJ2-6
D gene: -
clone size: -

CDR3 protein: CSAPRQGINQPQHF
CDR3 DNA: TGCAGTGCCCCCCGACAGGGAATCAATCAGCCCCAGCATTTT
V gene: TRBV20-1
J gene: TRBJ1-5
D gene: TRBD1
clone size: -

CDR3 protein: CVSSPGTNQETQYF
CDR3 DNA: TGCGTCAGCAGCCCGGGGACGAATCAAGAGACCCAGTACTTC
V gene: TRBV5-1
J gene: TRBJ2-5
D gene: -
clone size: few

CDR3 protein: CASSPTATNEKLFF
CDR3 DNA: TGTGCCAGCAGCCCGACAGCAACTAATGAAAAACTGTTTTTT
V gene: TRBV3-1
J gene: TRBJ1-4
D gene: -
clone size: many

CDR3 protein: CASSPPDRSQPQHF
CDR3 DNA: TGTGCCAGCTCACCACCGGACAGGAGTCAGCCCCAGCATTTT
V gene: TRBV18
J gene: TRBJ1-5
D gene: TRBD1
clone size: few

CDR3 protein: CASSLQGGVADEQFF
CDR3 DNA: TGTGCCAGCAGTTTACAGGGCGGGGTCGCGGATGAGCAGTTCTTC
V gene: TRBV7-2
J gene: TRBJ2-1
D gene: -
clone size: many

CDR3 protein: CAISEDTFNYGYTF
CDR3 DNA: TGTGCCATCAGTGAAGACACATTTAACTATGGCTACACCTTC
V gene: TRBV10-3
J gene: TRBJ1-2
D gene: -
clone size: -

CDR3 protein: CASSRGDQPQHF
CDR3 DNA: TGTGCCAGCAGCCGGGGTGACCAGCCCCAGCATTTT
V gene: TRBV6-6
J gene: TRBJ1-5
D gene: -
clone size: many

CDR3 protein: CASSQGLAGSDTQYF
CDR3 DNA: TGTGCCAGCAGCCAGGGACTAGCGGGGTCAGATACGCAGTATTTT
V gene: TRBV4-2
J gene: TRBJ2-3
D gene: TRBD2
clone size: -

CDR3 protein: CSARDLDNEQFF
CDR3 DNA: TGCAGTGCTAGAGACCTCGACAATGAGCAGTTCTTC
V gene: TRBV20-1
J gene: TRBJ2-1
D gene: -
clone size: -

CDR3 protein: CASSLGRRPNYGYTF
CDR3 DNA: TGTGCCAGCAGCTTAGGCCGGCGGCCTAACTATGGCTACACCTTC
V gene: TRBV7-8
J gene: TRBJ1-2
D gene: -
clone size: -

CDR3 protein: CATRLGGFYTGANVLTF
CDR3 DNA: TGTGCCACCCGATTAGGAGGGTTCTACACCGGGGCCAACGTCCTGACTTTC
V gene: TRBV15
J gene: TRBJ2-6
D gene: -
clone size: many

CDR3 protein: CAVSLEDRRPDTQYF
CDR3 DNA: TGTGCCGTCAGTTTAGAGGACAGGAGGCCAGATACGCAGTATTTT
V gene: TRBV10-3
J gene: TRBJ2-3
D gene: TRBD1
clone size: -

CDR3 protein: CASIPADSSYEQYF
CDR3 DNA: TGTGCCAGCATTCCCGCGGATAGCTCCTACGAGCAGTACTTC
V gene: TRBV21-1
J gene: TRBJ2-7
D gene: -
clone size: many

CDR3 protein: CATSGTQGTAASNQPQHF
CDR3 DNA: TGTGCCACCAGTGGAACACAGGGAACCGCCGCCAGCAATCAGCCCCAGCATTTT
V gene: TRBV24-1
J gene: TRBJ1-5
D gene: -
clone size: -

CDR3 protein: CATRLGPYSSEQYF
CDR3 DNA: TGTGCCACCCGATTGGGCCCTTACTCATCCGAGCAGTACTTC
V gene: TRBV4-2
J gene: TRBJ2-7
D gene: -
clone size: many

CDR3 protein: CATSRGNRATNEKRFF
CDR3 DNA: TGTGCCACCAGCAGAGGGAACAGAGCAACTAATGAAAAACGGTTTTTT
V gene: TRBV15
J gene: TRBJ1-4
D gene: -
clone size: -

CDR3 protein: CASSLVHLDGYTF
CDR3 DNA: TGTGCCAGCAGCTTGGTACACCTCGATGGCTACACCTTC
V gene: TRBV5-4
J gene: TRBJ1-2
D gene: -
clone size: once

CDR3 protein: CASSLTRDRSNYGYTF
CDR3 DNA: TGTGCCAGCTCACTCACCCGGGACAGATCCAACTATGGCTACACCTTC
V gene: TRBV18
J gene: TRBJ1-2
D gene: TRBD1
clone size: -

CDR3 protein: CASSQEAQGFSYEQYF
CDR3 DNA: TGCGCCAGCAGCCAAGAGGCACAGGGGTTTTCCTACGAGCAGTACTTC
V gene: TRBV4-3
J gene: TRBJ2-7
D gene: TRBD1
clone size: many

CDR3 protein: CATSVIHAELNEQVF
CDR3 DNA: TGTGCCACCAGTGTCATCCACGCAGAGTTGAATGAGCAGGTCTTC
V gene: TRBV24-1
J gene: TRBJ2-1
D gene: -
clone size: few